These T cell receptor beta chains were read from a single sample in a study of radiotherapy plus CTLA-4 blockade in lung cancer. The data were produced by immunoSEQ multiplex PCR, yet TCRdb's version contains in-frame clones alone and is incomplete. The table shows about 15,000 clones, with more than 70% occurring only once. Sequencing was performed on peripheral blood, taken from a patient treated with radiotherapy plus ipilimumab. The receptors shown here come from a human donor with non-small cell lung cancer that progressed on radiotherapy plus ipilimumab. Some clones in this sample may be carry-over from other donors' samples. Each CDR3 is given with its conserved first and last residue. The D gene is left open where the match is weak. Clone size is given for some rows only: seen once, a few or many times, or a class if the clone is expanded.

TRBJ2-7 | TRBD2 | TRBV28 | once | CASSHRLAGEENEQYF | TGTGCCAGCAGCCATCGACTAGCGGGAGAGGAGAACGAGCAGTACTTC
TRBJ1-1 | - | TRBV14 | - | CASSPTGWGTEAFF | TGTGCCAGCAGCCCGACAGGTTGGGGCACTGAAGCTTTCTTT
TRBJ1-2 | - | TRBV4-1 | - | CASSQVPISVLRLFGYTF | TGCGCCAGCAGCCAGGTTCCGATCTCTGTCCTGCGATTGTTTGGCTACACCTTC
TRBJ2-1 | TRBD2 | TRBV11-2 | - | CASSAAGGGRLYNEQFF | TGTGCCAGCAGCGCAGCCGGGGGCGGGAGGCTCTACAATGAGCAGTTCTTC
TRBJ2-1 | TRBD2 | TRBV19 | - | CASSRTGTSGWNEQFF | TGTGCCAGTAGTAGGACCGGGACTAGCGGGTGGAATGAGCAGTTCTTC
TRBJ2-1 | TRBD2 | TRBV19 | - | CASSILRAGGLNEQFF | TGTGCCAGTAGTATCCTAAGAGCGGGAGGGTTAAATGAGCAGTTCTTC
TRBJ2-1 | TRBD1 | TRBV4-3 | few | CASSQAGGDEQFF | TGCGCCAGCAGCCAGGCAGGGGGCGATGAGCAGTTCTTC
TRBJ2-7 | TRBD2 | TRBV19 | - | CASSKRPGLASEQYF | TGTGCCAGTAGTAAACGACCGGGACTAGCGAGCGAGCAGTACTTC
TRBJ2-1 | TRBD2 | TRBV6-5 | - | CASSYASSGGNEQFF | TGTGCCAGCAGTTACGCTTCTAGCGGGGGGAATGAGCAGTTCTTC
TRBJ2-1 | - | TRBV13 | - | CASSLTVNNEQFF | TGTGCCAGCAGCTTGACAGTTAACAATGAGCAGTTCTTC
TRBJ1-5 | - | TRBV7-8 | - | CASSLETESNQSQHF | TGTGCCAGCAGCTTAGAGACAGAGAGCAATCAGTCCCAGCATTTT
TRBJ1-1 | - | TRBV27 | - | CASSSQGPTEAFF | TGTGCCAGCAGTTCCCAGGGCCCCACTGAAGCTTTCTTT
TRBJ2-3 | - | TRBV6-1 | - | CASSGPRAGTDTQYF | TGTGCCAGCAGTGGGCCCAGGGCGGGCACAGATACGCAGTATTTT
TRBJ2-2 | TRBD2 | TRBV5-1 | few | CASSFTSGSSTGELFF | TGCGCCAGCAGCTTTACTAGCGGGAGTAGCACCGGGGAGCTGTTTTTT
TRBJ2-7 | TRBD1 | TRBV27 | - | CASSLNRGQYEQYF | TGTGCCAGCAGTCTCAACAGGGGGCAGTACGAGCAGTACTTC
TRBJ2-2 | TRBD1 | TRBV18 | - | CASSNGQANTGELFF | TGTGCCAGCTCAAACGGACAGGCTAACACCGGGGAGCTGTTTTTT
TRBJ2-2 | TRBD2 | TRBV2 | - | CASSDKLAGVTGELFF | TGTGCCAGCAGTGATAAGCTAGCGGGAGTCACCGGGGAGCTGTTTTTT
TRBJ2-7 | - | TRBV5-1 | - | CASSWTFSYEQYF | TGCGCCAGCAGCTGGACTTTTTCCTACGAGCAGTACTTC
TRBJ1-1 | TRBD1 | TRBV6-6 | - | CASTQGGTGNTEAFF | TGTGCCAGCACCCAAGGCGGGACAGGGAACACTGAAGCTTTCTTT
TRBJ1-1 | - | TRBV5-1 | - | CASSLLQGNTEAFF | TGCGCCAGCAGCTTGTTGCAGGGGAACACTGAAGCTTTCTTT
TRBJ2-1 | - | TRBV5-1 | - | CASSLETGSYNEQFF | TGCGCCAGCAGCCTGGAGACAGGCTCCTACAATGAGCAGTTCTTC
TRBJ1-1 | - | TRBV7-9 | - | CANPRGFGKNTEAFF | TGTGCCAACCCCAGGGGTTTTGGTAAGAACACTGAAGCTTTCTTT
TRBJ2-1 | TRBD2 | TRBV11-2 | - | CASSSTGDYRFTPYNEQFF | TGTGCCAGCAGCTCTACTGGGGACTACAGATTTACCCCCTACAATGAGCAGTTCTTC
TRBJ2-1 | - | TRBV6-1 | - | CASSVAGEQFF | TGTGCCAGCAGTGTGGCAGGGGAGCAGTTCTTC
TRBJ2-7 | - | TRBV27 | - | CASSQTGSPYEQYF | TGTGCCAGCAGCCAAACTGGTTCTCCCTACGAGCAGTACTTC
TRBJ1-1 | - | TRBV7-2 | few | CASSLGPGERGAFF | TGTGCCAGCAGCTTAGGTCCAGGCGAGCGAGGGGCTTTCTTT